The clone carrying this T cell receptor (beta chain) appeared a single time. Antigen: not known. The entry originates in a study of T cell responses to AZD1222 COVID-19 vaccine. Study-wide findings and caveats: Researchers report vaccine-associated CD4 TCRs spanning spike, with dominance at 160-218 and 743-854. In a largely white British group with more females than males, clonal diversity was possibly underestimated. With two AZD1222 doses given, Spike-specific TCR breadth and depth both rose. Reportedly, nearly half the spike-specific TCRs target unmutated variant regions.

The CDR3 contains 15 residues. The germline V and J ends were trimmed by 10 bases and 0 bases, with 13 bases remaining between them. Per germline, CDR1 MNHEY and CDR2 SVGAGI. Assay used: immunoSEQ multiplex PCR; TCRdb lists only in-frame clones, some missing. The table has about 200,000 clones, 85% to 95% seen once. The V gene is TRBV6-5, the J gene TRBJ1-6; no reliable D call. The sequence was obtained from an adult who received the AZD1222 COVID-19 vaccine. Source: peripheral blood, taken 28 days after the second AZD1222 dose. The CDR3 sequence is CATHRYTSYNSPLHF. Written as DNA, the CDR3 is TGTGCCACCCATCGGTATACCTCCTATAATTCACCCCTCCACTTT.